This TCR beta chain comes out of a study of identifying expanded T cells in peripheral blood. This clone has a handful of counts. TCRdb's table, derived via immunoSEQ multiplex PCR, lists solely in-frame clones and lacks some. The sample consists of about 90,000 clones, around 85% of them appearing once. J was trimmed by 7 bases and V by 4 bases; bases with no gene match: 16. This CDR3 is 18 amino acids long. Germline V gene lookup returns CDR1 LNHNV and CDR2 YYDKDF (reference sequence). Material for sequencing was blood. This clonotype originated in a person aged 18-69 years in good health. The chain has TRBV15 and TRBJ1-5; TRBD1 matches 10 bases. The DNA for the CDR3 is TGTGCCACCAGCAAAGCATCGAATACCGGGACAGGGGTACAGCCCCAGCATTTT. Translating gives CATSKASNTGTGVQPQHF.